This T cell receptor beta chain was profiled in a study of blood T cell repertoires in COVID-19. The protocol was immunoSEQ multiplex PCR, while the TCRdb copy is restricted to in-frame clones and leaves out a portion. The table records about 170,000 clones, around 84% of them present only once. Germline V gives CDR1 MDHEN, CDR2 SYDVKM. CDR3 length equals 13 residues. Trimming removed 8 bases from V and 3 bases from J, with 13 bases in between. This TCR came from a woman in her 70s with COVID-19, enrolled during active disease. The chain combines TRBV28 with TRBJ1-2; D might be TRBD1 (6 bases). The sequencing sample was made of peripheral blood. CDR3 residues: CASSTGGDYGYTF. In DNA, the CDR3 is TGTGCCAGCTCGACAGGCGGAGACTATGGCTACACCTTC.